One sample yielded the 28 T cell receptor beta chains listed below, sequenced in a study of cytomegalovirus exposure and HLA in healthy donors. PCR amplification relied on 60 Vbeta primers (plus 13 Jbeta primers). This table comes from immunoSEQ multiplex PCR, and its TCRdb copy is limited to in-frame clones, with some not included. The data contain roughly 150,000 clones, over 70% of them seen just once; the ten biggest clones take up under 15%. Specimen: PBMCs. The receptors were gathered from a woman aged 40 to 50 in good health and CMV-seronegative.

The chain employs TRBV7-2 and TRBJ2-5; 7 nucleotides agree with TRBD1. Germline V gene lookup returns CDR1 SGHTA and CDR2 FQGNSA. There are 15 residues in the CDR3. Trimming took 8 bases from V and 8 from J; bases not matched to a gene: 17. In DNA, the CDR3 is TGTGCCAGCGGCCTGACGGGACAGCCGGATAACACCCAGTACTTC. The encoded protein is CASGLTGQPDNTQYF. Based on the CDR3 plus reference TRBV7-2 and TRBJ2-5, the full variable domain is GAGVSQSPSNKVTEKGKDVELRCDPISGHTALYWYRQSLGQGLEFLIYFQGNSAPDKSGLPSDRFSAERTGGSVSTLTIQRTQQEDSAVYLCASGLTGQPDNTQYFGPGTRLLVL.

This clone occurred once. The chain joins TRBV5-6 to TRBJ2-1; TRBD2 agrees at 7 bases. V lost 0 bases, J lost 4 bases, and 7 bases stayed unmatched. CDR3 size: 16 residues. The germline gives CDR1 SGHDT, CDR2 YYEEEE. The DNA of the CDR3 is TGTGCCAGCAGCTTGGGCGGGAGTACAACTTACAATGAGCAGTTCTTC. Translating gives CASSLGGSTTYNEQFF.

As regards this clone: A junction end diverges from the germline sequence, so it may reflect a read error. This chain uses TRBV7-9 with TRBJ2-1; 7 bases fit TRBD2. Germline loops: CDR1 SEHNR, CDR2 FQNEAQ (reference sequence). CDR3 length equals 17 residues. The CDR3 DNA reads TGTTCCAGCAGCTACCCCCCCCTGCGGGAGAACCACAATGAGCAGTTCTTC. It specifies CSSSYPPLRENHNEQFF.

The chain joins TRBV5-1 to TRBJ2-5, with 9 bases fitting TRBD2. The J call may be mistaken, given a closer DNA end match to TRBJ2-7. This CDR3 comprises 15 residues. The germline V gene has CDR1 SGHRS and CDR2 YFSETQ. The CDR3 sequence is CASSTGLATVAEQYF. CDR3 sequence (DNA): TGCGCCAGCAGCACCGGACTAGCGACCGTGGCCGAGCAGTACTTC.

This chain uses TRBV2 with TRBJ2-3, with D unclear. Germline V gene data show CDR1 as SNHLY and CDR2 as FYNNEI. Trimming took off 2 bases at V and 1 base at J, with 10 bases between the two ends. The CDR3 totals 15 residues. CDR3 sequence: CASSETGFGTDTQYF. For the CDR3, the DNA is TGTGCCAGCAGTGAAACCGGGTTCGGCACAGATACGCAGTATTTT.

This clone has just one count. The DNA of the CDR3 is TGTGCCAGCAGTTTCTTGGAGGGAATAGATGGCTACACCTTC. Translated: CASSFLEGIDGYTF. The rearrangement links TRBV27 to TRBJ1-2; D gene unclear. V lost 3 bases, J lost 6 bases, and 14 bases lay in between. The CDR3 has 14 residues. Looked up from germline, CDR1 is MNHEY and CDR2 is SMNVEV (reference sequence).

This clone was recorded many times. The chain joins TRBV6-4 to TRBJ2-3, with a possible D match to TRBD2 (6 bases). Trimming shortened V by 0 bases and J by 4 bases, and 11 bases separated the two germline ends. CDR3 size: 15 residues. Germline V gene lookup returns CDR1 MRHNA and CDR2 SNTAGT. The chain's CDR3 is CASSDSEGSADTQYF. The CDR3 nucleotides are TGTGCCAGCAGTGACTCGGAGGGGAGTGCAGATACGCAGTATTTT.

CDR3 coding DNA: TGTGCCAGCAGCCCAACCCCCAGCAGGGGGCGATCTGAAAAACTGTTTTTT. Translated, it gives CASSPTPSRGRSEKLFF. The V gene is TRBV7-8, the J gene TRBJ1-4, with 8 positions matching TRBD1. V lost 5 bases, J lost 7 bases, and 15 bases stayed unmatched. Germline V CDR1 and CDR2: SGHVS, FQNEAQ. The CDR3 has 17 amino acids.

This clone was observed a few times. The V and J genes are TRBV28 and TRBJ2-7, with 9 bases that match TRBD2. Germline trimming cut 3 bases from V and 2 bases from J; bases unmatched to any gene: 5. This CDR3 spans 15 amino acids. Germline V gives CDR1 MDHEN, CDR2 SYDVKM. This CDR3 is CASSFLLAGPYEQYF. CDR3 nucleotide sequence: TGTGCCAGCAGTTTTCTACTAGCGGGTCCCTACGAGCAGTACTTC.

The J gene is TRBJ1-5, the V gene TRBV6-1, with a possible D match to TRBD1 (6 bases). Trimming removed 4 bases from V and 4 bases from J, with 14 bases in between. CDR1 and CDR2 (germline): MNHNS, SASEGT. CDR3 size: 15 residues. CDR3 DNA: TGTGCCAGCAGTGCCGCCCAGGGGCGAAATCAGCCCCAGCATTTT. Protein product: CASSAAQGRNQPQHF.

The genes are TRBV6-5 and TRBJ2-7; a weak D match, TRBD1 (5 bases). The germline V gene has CDR1 MNHEY and CDR2 SVGAGI. The ends were cut back, 2 bases at V and 1 base at J, with 6 bases in the middle. CDR3 length equals 13 residues. The CDR3, as DNA: TGTGCCAGCAGTTACCGACAGTCCTACGAGCAGTACTTC. Encoded protein: CASSYRQSYEQYF.

The chain carries TRBV6-5 and TRBJ2-5, with D tentatively TRBD2 (5 bases). CDR3 size: 15 residues. The germline V gene has CDR1 MNHEY and CDR2 SVGAGI. V dropped 2 bases and J dropped 1 base, with 11 bases sitting between them. CDR3 DNA sequence: TGTGCCAGCAGTTACGCGGGTGTGAGCCAAGAGACCCAGTACTTC. This sequence encodes CASSYAGVSQETQYF.

Concerning this clone: Other DNA sequences from this sample encode an identical CDR3 as well. The J gene is TRBJ2-1, the V gene TRBV5-1; the D gene is possibly TRBD1 (6 bases). Trimming removed 1 base from V and 8 bases from J, with 16 bases in between. The CDR3 sequence is 15 residues long. CDR1 is SGHRS, CDR2 YFSETQ, per germline. In nucleotides, the CDR3 is TGCGCCAGCAGCTTGTGGACAGAGGCCGGGGATGAGCAGTTCTTC. Protein sequence: CASSLWTEAGDEQFF.

The rearrangement uses TRBV7-9 and TRBJ2-1; 9 positions match TRBD1. The CDR3 is made up of 13 amino acids. V trimming: 5 bases; J trimming: 12 bases; junction bases outside the gene matches: 8. Germline V CDR1 and CDR2: SEHNR, FQNEAQ (reference sequence). The CDR3 loop reads CASSATTGGAQFF. The CDR3 nucleotides are TGTGCCAGCAGCGCCACCACAGGGGGCGCGCAGTTCTTC.

This clone came up once. This chain joins TRBV5-4 and TRBJ2-5; possible D gene TRBD2, 7 bases. The CDR3 consists of 13 residues. Germline V lookup: CDR1 SGHNT, CDR2 YYREEE (reference sequence). Trimming took 1 base from V and 11 from J, leaving 15 bases between them. The CDR3 here is CASSLYGGREQYF. In DNA form, the CDR3 reads TGTGCCAGCAGCTTGTACGGGGGGCGGGAGCAGTACTTC.

The V call is TRBV28, the J call TRBJ2-1; TRBD1 might be the D (6 bases). The CDR3 covers 11 residues. Trimming stripped 4 bases from V and 15 bases from J, with 13 bases between. In germline, CDR1 is MDHEN, CDR2 SYDVKM. The CDR3 DNA reads as TGTGCCAGCAGTTCAACAGGGCAGCGGTTCTTC. The encoded protein is CASSSTGQRFF.

This clone was found a few times. This sequence joins TRBV18 and TRBJ2-2; weak D call: TRBD1 (6 bases). Germline V CDR1 and CDR2: KGHSH, LQKENI. Trimming removed 4 bases at V and 0 bases at J, with 9 bases between. This CDR3 region has 15 residues. This CDR3 is CASSLGTPNTGELFF. CDR3 nucleotides: TGTGCCAGCTCACTAGGGACACCGAACACCGGGGAGCTGTTTTTT. The entire variable domain, with the rest obtained from reference TRBV18 and TRBJ2-2, is as follows: NAGVMQNPRHLVRRRGQEARLRCSPMKGHSHVYWYRQLPEEGLKFMVYLQKENIIDESGMPKERFSAEFPKEGPSILRIQQVVRGDSAAYFCASSLGTPNTGELFFGEGSRLTVL.

The chain uses TRBV11-3 and TRBJ2-3; D might be TRBD2 (6 bases). CDR3 length: 15 amino acids. CDR1 and CDR2 (germline): SGHNT, YENEEA. V shed 3 bases and J shed 6 bases, with 16 bases lying between them. CDR3 loop: CASSFGGRRDDTQYF. The CDR3 DNA is TGTGCCAGCAGCTTTGGGGGGAGAAGGGATGATACGCAGTATTTT.

The V gene is TRBV5-1, the J gene TRBJ2-5, with 13 bases matching TRBD2. After removal of 0 bases from V and 1 base from J, the junction contained 6 bases not matched to a gene. Germline CDR1 and CDR2: SGHRS and YFSETQ. This CDR3 is built from 18 residues. CDR3 in DNA: TGCGCCAGCAGCTTGGGGACTAGCGGGAGAGGTAGCCAAGAGACCCAGTACTTC. Its translation: CASSLGTSGRGSQETQYF. Full variable domain (missing parts from reference TRBV5-1 and TRBJ2-5): KAGVTQTPRYLIKTRGQQVTLSCSPISGHRSVSWYQQTPGQGLQFLFEYFSETQRNKGNFPGRFSGRQFSNSRSEMNVSTLELGDSALYLCASSLGTSGRGSQETQYFGPGTRLLVL.

The CDR3, as DNA: TGTGCCAGTAGTATCTTAGGGGATTGGGGCACTGAAGCTTTCTTT. Translation gives CASSILGDWGTEAFF. The V call is TRBV19, the J call TRBJ1-1, with D perhaps TRBD1 (5 bases). The CDR3 runs to 15 residues. From germline, CDR1 is LNHDA and CDR2 SQIVND (reference sequence). V was shortened by 3 bases and J by 4 bases, with 15 bases between the two germline ends.

The chain recombines TRBV5-6 with TRBJ1-5; no clear D. V lost 4 bases, J lost 1 base, and 9 bases lay in between. The CDR3 is 14 amino acids. The V gene's germline CDR1 is SGHDT and CDR2 YYEEEE. CDR3 amino acids: CASSKDGSNQPQHF. In DNA, the CDR3 is TGTGCCAGCAGCAAAGACGGGAGCAATCAGCCCCAGCATTTT.

The chain is built from TRBV5-1 and TRBJ2-2, with D possibly TRBD1 on 6 matching bases. Per the germline V gene, CDR1 is SGHRS and CDR2 is YFSETQ. CDR3 size: 17 residues. V shed 0 bases and J shed 3 bases, with 15 bases lying between them. The CDR3 DNA follows: TGCGCCAGCAGCTTGGGTTGGAACAGGGAATACACCGGGGAGCTGTTTTTT. Residues: CASSLGWNREYTGELFF. The full variable domain, completed using reference TRBV5-1 and TRBJ2-2, is KAGVTQTPRYLIKTRGQQVTLSCSPISGHRSVSWYQQTPGQGLQFLFEYFSETQRNKGNFPGRFSGRQFSNSRSEMNVSTLELGDSALYLCASSLGWNREYTGELFFGEGSRLTVL.

This chain links TRBV19 with TRBJ2-4; possible D gene TRBD2, 6 bases. Trimming pared 4 bases from V and 0 bases from J, leaving 16 bases between. CDR1 is LNHDA, CDR2 SQIVND, per germline (reference sequence). The CDR3 runs 17 residues. CDR3 sequence (DNA): TGTGCCAGTAGTAAGATGACTAGTTTTTTAGCCAAAAACATTCAGTACTTC. Encoded protein: CASSKMTSFLAKNIQYF.

The rearrangement uses TRBV10-2 and TRBJ1-4, with D uncertain. The CDR3 loop spans 15 amino acids. Germline loops: CDR1 WSHSY, CDR2 SAAADI. V gave up 3 bases and J gave up 6 bases, with 14 bases separating them. The CDR3: CASSDMRAPDEKLFF. The DNA for the CDR3 is TGCGCCAGCAGTGACATGAGGGCGCCCGATGAAAAACTGTTTTTT.

The genes are TRBV4-2 and TRBJ2-7; TRBD1 matches at 8 bases. This CDR3 is built from 14 residues. CDR1 is LGHNA and CDR2 is YNFKEQ in the germline V gene. With V trimmed by 4 bases and J by 2 bases, 4 bases remained unmatched. CDR3 in amino acids: CASSPPGGTYEQYF. The CDR3 DNA reads TGTGCCAGCAGCCCGCCAGGGGGCACCTACGAGCAGTACTTC.

This chain joins TRBV11-2 and TRBJ2-7; D ambiguous. This CDR3 has 15 amino acids. V lost 5 bases to trimming and J lost 0 bases, with 14 bases between them. CDR1 is SGHAT, CDR2 FQNNGV, per germline. The CDR3 DNA follows: TGTGCCAGCAGCCAGTGGGCCTCTACCTCCTACGAGCAGTACTTC. The encoded protein is CASSQWASTSYEQYF.

A remark on this clone: At one end, the junction sequence differs from germline, possibly due to a read error. V is TRBV23-1 and J is TRBJ2-7; 7 bases agree with TRBD1. TRBV23-1 is assigned to the ORF class and has an uncertain function. This CDR3 region has 15 residues. The DNA for the CDR3 is TGCGCCAGCAGTCAATCGTTGCCAGGGGGTGCGAGCAGTTGGTTC. Translated: CASSQSLPGGASSWF.

The chain joins TRBV7-6 to TRBJ1-1, with TRBD1 as a possible D gene (6 bases). Trimming stripped 5 bases from V and 1 base from J, with 8 bases between. This CDR3 is 13 amino acids long. Germline CDR1 is SGHVS and CDR2 is FNYEAQ. This CDR3 is CASSPTGNTEAFF. DNA of the CDR3: TGTGCCAGCAGCCCGACAGGGAACACTGAAGCTTTCTTT. The full variable domain, in which reference TRBV7-6 and TRBJ1-1 provide the parts outside the CDR3, is GAGVSQSPRYKVTKRGQDVALRCDPISGHVSLYWYRQALGQGPEFLTYFNYEAQQDKSGLPNDRFSAERPEGSISTLTIQRTEQRDSAMYRCASSPTGNTEAFFGQGTRLTVV.